This T cell receptor beta chain was observed in a study of OX40 agonist ivuxolimab in advanced cancers. For the study at large: Administration of intravenous ivuxolimab to patients occurred every 2 weeks at 0.01 to 10 mg/kg.

The ends were cut back, 6 bases at V and 4 bases at J, with 12 bases in the middle. Germline CDR1 reads MNHEY; CDR2 reads SMNVEV (reference sequence). The CDR3 is 13 amino acids. This clone was detected a few times. Assay used: immunoSEQ multiplex PCR; TCRdb lists only in-frame clones, some missing. This sample has 28,000 or so clones, with approximately 80% found just once. The rearrangement links TRBV27 to TRBJ1-1, with D tentatively TRBD1 (6 bases). The starting material was CD4+ or CD8+ T cells sorted from blood, obtained in a trial of the OX40 agonist ivuxolimab. This TCR was recovered from an adult with an advanced solid tumor such as melanoma, head and neck, liver or kidney cancer. This CDR3 is CASRPTGFTEAFF. The CDR3 coding sequence is TGTGCCAGCAGACCTACAGGGTTCACTGAAGCTTTCTTT.